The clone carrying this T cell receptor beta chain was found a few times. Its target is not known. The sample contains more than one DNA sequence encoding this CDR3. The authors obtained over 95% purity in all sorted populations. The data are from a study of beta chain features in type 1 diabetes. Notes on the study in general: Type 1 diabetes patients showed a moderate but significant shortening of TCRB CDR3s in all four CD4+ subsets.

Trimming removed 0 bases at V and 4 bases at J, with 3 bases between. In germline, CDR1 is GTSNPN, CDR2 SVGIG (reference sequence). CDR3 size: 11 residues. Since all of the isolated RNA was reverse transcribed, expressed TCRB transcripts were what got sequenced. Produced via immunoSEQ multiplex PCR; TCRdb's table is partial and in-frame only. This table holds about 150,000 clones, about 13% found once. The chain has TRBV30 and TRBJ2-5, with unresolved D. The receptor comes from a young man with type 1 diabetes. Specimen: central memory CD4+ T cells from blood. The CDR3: CAWSVGETQYF. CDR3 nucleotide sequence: TGTGCCTGGAGTGTAGGAGAGACCCAGTACTTC.